A selection of T cell receptor beta chains follows, all from one sample in a study of blood T cell repertoires in COVID-19. Repertoires were generated with immunoSEQ multiplex PCR, while TCRdb's copy carries only in-frame clones and drops some. There are about 36,000 clones in the sample; approximately 90% occur only once, and roughly a fifth lies in the top ten. The sample consisted of peripheral blood. The receptor set was obtained from a man between 65 and 79 years old with acute or convalescent COVID-19. Both conserved end residues are part of each CDR3. A D gene is named only where the DNA matches it firmly. Clone size appears in some rows only: once, few, many, or a class for an expanded clone.

abundance	v_gene	d_gene	j_gene	CDR3aa	CDR3nt
.	TRBV9	.	TRBJ2-2	CASSADSRWLFF	TGTGCCAGCAGCGCGGACTCTAGGTGGCTGTTTTTT
.	TRBV27	TRBD2	TRBJ2-2	CASRVAGGTGELFF	TGTGCCAGCAGAGTAGCGGGGGGCACCGGGGAGCTGTTTTTT
.	TRBV25-1	TRBD2	TRBJ2-2	CASSEYGLASIGELFF	TGTGCCAGCAGTGAATATGGACTAGCTAGTATCGGGGAGCTGTTTTTT
.	TRBV27	TRBD1	TRBJ2-1	CANGLRDRGMNEQFF	TGTGCCAACGGACTGCGGGACAGGGGGATGAATGAGCAGTTCTTC
.	TRBV28	TRBD2	TRBJ2-7	CASSFWGTTEGSYEQYF	TGTGCCAGCAGTTTCTGGGGGACTACTGAAGGGAGCTACGAGCAGTACTTC
.	TRBV29-1	.	TRBJ2-3	CSVEAQGLADTQYF	TGCAGCGTTGAAGCGCAGGGGCTTGCAGATACGCAGTATTTT
.	TRBV9	TRBD2	TRBJ2-7	CASTPGVAGAVYEQYF	TGTGCCAGCACGCCTGGGGTAGCGGGAGCTGTCTACGAGCAGTACTTC
once	TRBV28	TRBD1	TRBJ2-7	CASSWDREVEQYF	TGTGCCAGCAGTTGGGACAGGGAGGTCGAGCAGTACTTC
large	TRBV27	TRBD1	TRBJ2-3	CASSDREGGDTQYF	TGTGCCAGCTCGGACAGGGAAGGAGGAGATACGCAGTATTTT
.	TRBV7-9	.	TRBJ1-2	CASTYSGSRGYTF	TGTGCCAGCACGTATTCGGGGTCTCGAGGCTACACCTTC
.	TRBV28	.	TRBJ1-2	CAIKGEQFNYGYTF	TGTGCCATCAAAGGGGAACAGTTTAACTATGGCTACACCTTC
.	TRBV27	TRBD1	TRBJ2-7	CASSLGQTTPLLEQYF	TGTGCCAGCAGTTTGGGACAGACTACCCCTTTACTCGAGCAGTACTTC
.	TRBV4-3	.	TRBJ2-1	CASSQGTGIYNEQFF	TGCGCCAGCAGCCAAGGGACGGGGATCTACAATGAGCAGTTCTTC
.	TRBV29-1	.	TRBJ1-3	CSVEGGRNPGNTIYF	TGCAGCGTTGAGGGGGGGCGGAATCCTGGAAACACCATATATTTT
.	TRBV18	.	TRBJ2-7	CASSPGAGGTYEQYF	TGTGCCAGCTCACCAGGAGCGGGCGGAACCTACGAGCAGTACTTC
.	TRBV5-6	.	TRBJ2-3	CASSLEYGTSTDTQYF	TGTGCCAGCAGCTTGGAATACGGGACTAGCACAGATACGCAGTATTTT
few	TRBV5-1	.	TRBJ2-3	CASSLAIKGEPDTQYF	TGCGCCAGCAGCTTGGCCATCAAGGGGGAACCAGATACGCAGTATTTT
few	TRBV4-1	.	TRBJ1-1	CASKQGGTEAFF	TGCGCCAGCAAACAGGGTGGCACTGAAGCTTTCTTT
.	TRBV6-2/TRBV6-3	.	TRBJ2-1	CASSSGQGRRGSNYNEQFF	TGTGCCAGCAGTTCAGGACAGGGACGTCGCGGGAGTAACTACAATGAGCAGTTCTTC
few	TRBV7-3	TRBD2	TRBJ2-1	CASRTTSASSYNEQFF	TGTGCCAGCAGGACGACTAGCGCAAGCTCCTACAATGAGCAGTTCTTC
.	TRBV4-1	TRBD1	TRBJ1-5	CASSPSGTGGNQPQHF	TGCGCCAGCAGCCCCTCCGGGACAGGGGGCAATCAGCCCCAGCATTTT
.	TRBV11-2	TRBD1	TRBJ2-1	CASSLVGQIGTYNEQFF	TGTGCCAGCAGCTTAGTGGGACAGATTGGAACCTACAATGAGCAGTTCTTC
.	TRBV14	.	TRBJ2-3	CASSDLLRPDTQYF	TGTGCCAGCAGCGACCTGTTGAGGCCAGATACGCAGTATTTT
once	TRBV4-2	TRBD1	TRBJ2-2	CASSQQVGQVNTGELFF	TGTGCCAGCAGCCAGCAAGTTGGACAGGTCAACACCGGGGAGCTGTTTTTT
.	TRBV9	.	TRBJ2-2	CASSPGGGDTGELFF	TGTGCCAGCAGCCCAGGAGGAGGGGACACCGGGGAGCTGTTTTTT
few	TRBV19	TRBD2	TRBJ2-3	CASSGASGTPSTDTQYF	TGTGCCAGTAGTGGGGCTAGCGGGACGCCTAGCACAGATACGCAGTATTTT
.	TRBV6-1	TRBD2	TRBJ2-5	CASSEGTSGRRGETQYF	TGTGCCAGCAGTGAGGGGACTAGCGGGAGAAGAGGTGAGACCCAGTACTTC
.	TRBV12-3/TRBV12-4	.	TRBJ2-7	CASSSGYEQYF	TGTGCCAGCAGTTCCGGCTACGAGCAGTACTTC
few	TRBV3-1/TRBV3-2	.	TRBJ1-3	CASSYMGNTIYF	TGTGCCAGCAGCTACATGGGAAACACCATATATTTT
.	TRBV5-1	TRBD2	TRBJ2-2	CASSPGGNTGELFF	TGCGCCAGCAGCCCGGGAGGGAACACCGGGGAGCTGTTTTTT
.	TRBV11-2	.	TRBJ1-1	CASSPPGMNTEAFF	TGTGCCAGCAGTCCCCCGGGTATGAACACTGAAGCTTTCTTT
.	TRBV6-2/TRBV6-3	TRBD1	TRBJ1-2	CASTPGGTGGSYTF	TGTGCCAGCACCCCAGGCGGGACAGGGGGCAGCTACACCTTC
.	TRBV6-5	.	TRBJ2-1	CASSYRGSYNEQFF	TGTGCCAGCAGTTACCGGGGAAGCTACAATGAGCAGTTCTTC
.	TRBV11-2	TRBD1	TRBJ1-4	CASSFGTGFHEKLFF	TGTGCCAGCAGCTTTGGGACAGGGTTTCACGAAAAACTGTTTTTT
.	TRBV7-2	TRBD1	TRBJ2-3	CASSPGQGASTDTQYF	TGTGCCAGCAGCCCAGGACAGGGGGCTAGCACAGATACGCAGTATTTT
few	TRBV27	TRBD1	TRBJ1-2	CASSYGQGRTYF	TGTGCCAGCAGTTATGGACAGGGCAGAACGTACTTC
.	TRBV3-1/TRBV3-2	TRBD2	TRBJ2-5	CASSQVAGRTQYF	TGTGCCAGCAGCCAAGTAGCGGGAAGGACCCAGTACTTC
.	TRBV6-2/TRBV6-3	.	TRBJ2-5	CASSTRETQYF	TGTGCCAGCAGTACTAGGGAGACCCAGTACTTC
.	TRBV7-8	.	TRBJ1-5	CASSLGAAYSNQPQHF	TGTGCCAGCAGCTTAGGGGCAGCCTATAGCAATCAGCCCCAGCATTTT
medium-sized	TRBV27	TRBD1	TRBJ2-3	CASGTGEARDTQYF	TGTGCCAGCGGGACAGGGGAGGCTAGGGATACGCAGTATTTT
.	TRBV11-3	.	TRBJ2-7	CASSEADSYEQYF	TGTGCCAGCAGCGAAGCCGACTCCTACGAGCAGTACTTC
.	TRBV6-6	.	TRBJ1-1	CASSYQVVTEAFF	TGTGCCAGCAGTTACCAGGTGGTCACTGAAGCTTTCTTT
once	TRBV6-5	.	TRBJ1-6	CASSSGPSHSPLHF	TGTGCCAGCAGTTCAGGTCCCAGCCATTCACCCCTCCACTTT
.	TRBV5-5	TRBD1	TRBJ2-7	CASSSARGTGVYEQYF	TGTGCCAGCAGCTCGGCCCGTGGGACAGGGGTCTACGAGCAGTACTTC
few	TRBV18	.	TRBJ1-1	CASSPPRGSNTEAFF	TGTGCCAGCTCACCCCCCAGGGGTTCCAACACTGAAGCTTTCTTT
.	TRBV6-2/TRBV6-3	.	TRBJ1-3	CASSYRENSGNTIYF	TGTGCCAGCAGTTACAGGGAGAACTCTGGAAACACCATATATTTT
.	TRBV5-5	.	TRBJ1-2	CASRLSVSERHYGYTF	TGTGCCAGCAGGTTATCGGTGTCCGAACGCCACTATGGCTACACCTTC
.	TRBV6-2/TRBV6-3	.	TRBJ2-3	CASNPRRGPTDTQYF	TGTGCCAGCAACCCACGTAGGGGTCCCACAGATACGCAGTATTTT
.	TRBV7-8	TRBD2	TRBJ2-5	CASSARASGETQYF	TGTGCCAGCAGCGCCCGGGCTAGCGGAGAGACCCAGTACTTC